What follows are 10 T cell receptor beta chains derived from one specimen sequenced in a study of response to subunit inactivated influenza vaccine. TCRdb processed the RT-PCR reads anew with MiXCR; each CDR3 protein has one entry. The sample holds 490,000 or so distinct CDR3 sequences, around 8% seen once. The sample in question was PBMCs from blood, obtained less than 30 months after vaccination. Every receptor here comes from a man aged 45-69 years who received an inactivated influenza vaccine.

This clonotype has ten or more counts. The genes are TRBV4-3 and TRBJ2-7; 7 nucleotides line up with TRBD1. The V segment lost 1 base and the J segment 3 bases; nucleotides outside the gene matches: 12. CDR3 length equals 17 residues. Germline CDR1 reads LGHNA; CDR2 reads YSLEER. The CDR3: CASSQGRPGQRIYEQYF. DNA of the CDR3: TGCGCCAGCAGCCAAGGGAGGCCGGGACAGAGAATCTACGAGCAGTACTTC.

This clonotype was counted between two and nine times. The chain has TRBV12-3 or TRBV12-4 and TRBJ1-5, with D possibly matching TRBD1 (6 bases). Trimming took 7 bases from V and 2 from J, leaving 9 bases between them. The CDR3 contains 13 residues. The DNA for the CDR3 is TGTGCCAGCACCAGGGGCGGCAATCAGCCCCAGCATTTT. Amino acid sequence: CASTRGGNQPQHF.

This rearrangement joins TRBV4-3 to TRBJ2-5; D is perhaps TRBD1 (6 bases). Per germline, CDR1 LGHNA and CDR2 YSLEER. This CDR3 is 14 amino acids long. Deletions cut 6 bases from V and 7 bases from J, with 18 bases between. CDR3: CASSVSTGTGTQYF. CDR3 sequence (DNA): TGCGCCAGCAGTGTCTCAACAGGGACGGGGACCCAGTACTTC.

Ten or more counts support this clonotype. The chain has TRBV12-3 or TRBV12-4 and TRBJ2-2; no definite D call. This CDR3 is built from 14 residues. V gave up 3 bases and J gave up 7 bases, with 12 bases separating them. The chain's CDR3 is CASSFVLGNGELFF. In DNA form, the CDR3 reads TGTGCCAGCAGTTTCGTATTGGGGAACGGGGAGCTGTTTTTT.

This clonotype has just a few counts. CDR3 residues: CASSPQEGRTDTQYF. The CDR3 coding sequence is TGTGCCAGCAGCCCACAGGAAGGGAGGACAGATACGCAGTATTTT. The rearrangement links TRBV7-9 to TRBJ2-3; maybe TRBD2 (6 bases). Trimming stripped 5 bases from V and 3 bases from J, with 15 bases between. In germline, CDR1 is SEHNR, CDR2 FQNEAQ (reference sequence). The CDR3 covers 15 residues.

This clonotype was found a few times. The CDR3 DNA sequence: TGCGCCAGCAGGACAGGGGAGTACAATGAGCAGTTCTTC. Its translation is CASRTGEYNEQFF. The chain couples TRBV5-1 to TRBJ2-1, with 8 bases that match TRBD1. Germline assignment: CDR1 SGHRS and CDR2 YFSETQ. The CDR3 has 13 residues. The V gene end was trimmed by 5 bases and the J gene end by 4 bases; junction bases not matched to a gene: 2.

The chain is built from TRBV3-1 and TRBJ2-5; the D is unclear. The V end was cut by 2 bases, the J end by 5 bases, with 6 bases between. The germline V gene has CDR1 LGHDT and CDR2 YNNKEL (reference sequence). The CDR3 is 12 amino acids. The CDR3 DNA sequence: TGTGCCAGCAGCCAAAGACGTGAGACCCAGTACTTC. Its translation: CASSQRRETQYF.

This clonotype was seen more than once but under ten times. This chain joins TRBV10-3 and TRBJ1-2, with a tentative D call TRBD1 (5 bases). Germline V gives CDR1 ENHRY, CDR2 SYGVKD. This CDR3 region has 12 residues. Trimming left V 6 bases short and J 5 bases short, with 10 bases between. CDR3 amino acids: CAISGTDYGYTF. In nucleotides, the CDR3 is TGTGCCATCAGCGGGACTGATTATGGCTACACCTTC.

This clonotype was seen many times. V and J are TRBV11-2 and TRBJ1-1, with D unresolved. Germline lookup yields CDR1 SGHAT and CDR2 FQNNGV. The CDR3 is made up of 14 amino acids. The germline V and J ends were trimmed by 1 base and 8 bases, with 14 bases remaining between them. The DNA of the CDR3 is TGTGCCAGCAGCTTAGCATCGGCAAGGACCGAAGCTTTCTTT. The encoded protein is CASSLASARTEAFF.

The table lists this clonotype with many counts. The gene calls are TRBV11-1 and TRBJ2-2, with D unresolved. The CDR3 has 14 residues. Germline CDR1 is SGHAT and CDR2 is FQDESV (reference sequence). V was shortened by 2 bases and J by 6 bases, with 10 bases between the two germline ends. The CDR3 loop is CASSLLGSAGELFF. The CDR3 DNA follows: TGTGCCAGCAGCTTACTGGGGTCGGCCGGGGAGCTGTTTTTT.